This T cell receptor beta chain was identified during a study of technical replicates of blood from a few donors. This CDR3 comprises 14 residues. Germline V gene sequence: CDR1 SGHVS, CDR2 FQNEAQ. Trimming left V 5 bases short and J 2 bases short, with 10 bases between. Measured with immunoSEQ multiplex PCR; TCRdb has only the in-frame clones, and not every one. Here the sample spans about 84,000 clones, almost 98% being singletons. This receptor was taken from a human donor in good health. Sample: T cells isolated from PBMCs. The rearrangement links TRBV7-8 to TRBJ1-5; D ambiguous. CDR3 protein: CASSPEVGNQPQHF. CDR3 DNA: TGTGCCAGCAGCCCTGAGGTGGGCAATCAGCCCCAGCATTTT.